This passage covers 30 T cell receptor beta chains from one sample sequenced in a study of T cells in Graves' hyperthyroidism and ophthalmopathy. The investigators amplified TCR beta CDR3 regions from RNA transcripts. First-round RT-PCR targeting the TCR CDR3 was performed with the HTBI primer set. MiXCR, run by TCRdb on the multiplex PCR reads, gives a single entry per CDR3 protein. The sample holds approximately 610,000 distinct CDR3 sequences; 16% are singletons and the top ten take around a sixth. The sequenced sample consisted of blood. The receptors originated from a woman younger than 35 with Graves' hyperthyroidism.

The rearrangement links TRBV6-2 or TRBV6-3 to TRBJ2-7; 10 bases agree with TRBD1. The germline V gene has CDR1 MNHEY and CDR2 SVGEGT. J gave up 2 bases and V 11 bases, and 9 bases lay outside the gene matches. The CDR3 extends over 14 amino acids. CDR3 bases: TGTGCCTCCATGAGGGACAGGGGACCCTACGAGCAGTACTTC. As protein: CASMRDRGPYEQYF.

This clonotype was detected a few times. V is TRBV7-2 and J is TRBJ1-3; TRBD1 agrees at 7 bases. Germline CDR1 SGHTA, CDR2 FQGNSA. J lost 2 bases, V lost 6 bases, and 4 bases had no gene match. CDR3 length: 14 residues. CDR3 amino acids: CASRITGAGNTIYF. The CDR3 nucleotides read TGTGCCAGCAGAATAACAGGGGCTGGAAACACCATATATTTT.

This chain connects TRBV6-2 or TRBV6-3 to TRBJ2-5; unclear D gene. V gave up 2 bases and J gave up 5 bases, with 12 bases separating them. The germline CDR1 and CDR2 sequences are MNHEY and SVGEGT. The CDR3 is 14 residues long. The CDR3 coding sequence is TGTGCCAGCAGTTACGTCCGGCGTGTGGAGACCCAGTACTTC. It codes for CASSYVRRVETQYF.

This chain joins TRBV10-3 and TRBJ1-2, with a possible D match to TRBD1 (5 bases). Per germline, CDR1 ENHRY and CDR2 SYGVKD. CDR3 size: 16 residues. Trimming stripped 0 bases from V and 2 bases from J, with 13 bases between. CDR3 residues: CAISESVGTVNYGYTF. CDR3 nucleotide sequence: TGTGCCATCAGTGAGTCGGTAGGGACGGTCAACTATGGCTACACCTTC.

Note on this clonotype: A much larger clonotype is one base distant, so this may be a read error. The chain joins TRBV12-3 or TRBV12-4 to TRBJ2-5; 7 bases align to TRBD2. The CDR3 runs 13 residues. V shed 8 bases and J 5 bases; nucleotides not matched to a gene: 8. DNA of the CDR3: TGTGCCAGCGGTTGGGGGGGGGGGGAGACCCAGTACTTC. Its protein product is CASGWGGGETQYF.

In its sample, this clonotype was seen a few times. The chain joins TRBV19 to TRBJ1-5; 10 bases are shared with TRBD1. The CDR3 covers 18 residues. CDR1 and CDR2 from the germline V gene are LNHDA and SQIVND (reference sequence). V lost 8 bases and J lost 0; bases outside the gene matches: 13. CDR3 nucleotides: TGTGCCAGTTCCGCCTTGGGACAGGGGTTACATAGCAATCAGCCCCAGCATTTT. Translation gives CASSALGQGLHSNQPQHF.

This clonotype was seen at least ten times. The V gene is TRBV15, the J gene TRBJ1-5, with 7 bases that match TRBD1. The junction had 8 bases not matched to a gene; V was cut back by 5 bases and J by 1 base. Germline V gene sequence: CDR1 LNHNV, CDR2 YYDKDF (reference sequence). The CDR3 runs to 16 residues. CDR3 amino acids: CATSPRGGSSNQPQHF. The CDR3 DNA reads as TGTGCCACCAGCCCCAGGGGGGGGTCGAGCAATCAGCCCCAGCATTTT.

V usage is TRBV20-1 and J usage is TRBJ2-3, with TRBD2 matching over 11 bases. Germline V gives CDR1 DFQATT, CDR2 SNEGSKA (reference sequence). J gave up 0 bases and V 6 bases, and 8 bases lay outside the gene matches. This CDR3 region has 16 residues. The CDR3 reads CSAHSGGAGSTDTQYF. CDR3 in DNA: TGCAGTGCGCATAGCGGGGGGGCCGGGAGCACAGATACGCAGTATTTT.

This clonotype was detected ten times or more. The rearrangement links TRBV3-1 to TRBJ1-2, with 10 positions matching TRBD1. The V and J ends lost 5 bases and 5 bases, in that order; junction bases with no gene match: 5. The CDR3 covers 14 residues. Per the germline V gene, CDR1 is LGHDT and CDR2 is YNNKEL (reference sequence). CDR3 sequence: CASSKRTGGYGYTF. CDR3 nucleotide sequence: TGTGCCAGCAGCAAGAGGACAGGGGGATATGGCTACACCTTC.

At least ten counts were recorded for this clonotype. V and J are TRBV20-1 and TRBJ2-7; TRBD2 might be the D (6 bases). CDR1 is DFQATT, CDR2 SNEGSKA, per germline (reference sequence). The CDR3 sequence is 15 residues long. The V gene lost 0 bases and the J gene lost 3 bases, with 15 bases spanning the gap. CDR3 region: CSARDWWDSHYEQYF. CDR3 sequence (DNA): TGCAGTGCTAGAGATTGGTGGGACTCACACTACGAGCAGTACTTC.

In its sample, this clonotype was seen many times. The chain's CDR3 is CASSQSVGIYTF. CDR3 sequence (DNA): TGTGCCAGCAGCCAATCGGTAGGAATCTACACCTTC. The chain employs TRBV7-9 and TRBJ1-2; D is uncertain. Germline values: CDR1 SEHNR, CDR2 FQNEAQ (reference sequence). This CDR3 is 12 amino acids long. Trimming left V 5 bases short and J 10 bases short, with 14 bases between.

The chain is built from TRBV5-1 and TRBJ1-1; maybe TRBD1 (6 bases). V shed 0 bases and J shed 4 bases, with 19 bases lying between them. Germline loops: CDR1 SGHRS, CDR2 YFSETQ. The CDR3 extends over 17 amino acids. The CDR3 coding sequence is TGCGCCAGCAGCTTGGGGGGGGCCTCGAGTAGCGGCACTGAAGCTTTCTTT. Its translation is CASSLGGASSSGTEAFF. The variable domain in full, with the rest retrieved from reference TRBV5-1 and TRBJ1-1, is KAGVTQTPRYLIKTRGQQVTLSCSPISGHRSVSWYQQTPGQGLQFLFEYFSETQRNKGNFPGRFSGRQFSNSRSEMNVSTLELGDSALYLCASSLGGASSSGTEAFFGQGTRLTVV.

This clonotype was detected ten times or more. V gene TRBV7-9 combines with J gene TRBJ1-1; D possibly corresponds to TRBD1 (5 bases). The V end lost 5 bases, the J end lost 8 bases, and 15 bases lay between the germline ends. CDR1 and CDR2 (germline): SEHNR, FQNEAQ (reference sequence). This CDR3 comprises 13 residues. The CDR3 reads CASSEEDTREAFF. The CDR3 DNA is TGTGCCAGCAGCGAAGAGGACACCCGAGAAGCTTTCTTT.

The chain recombines TRBV9 with TRBJ2-1; TRBD2 matches 11 bases. V trimming: 0 bases; J trimming: 2 bases; junction bases outside the gene matches: 7. Germline V CDR1 and CDR2: SGDLS, YYNGEE. The CDR3 is 18 amino acids. In DNA form, the CDR3 reads TGTGCCAGCAGCGTAGCTCCCTTAGCGGGGGGGCCCTACAATGAGCAGTTCTTC. The encoded protein is CASSVAPLAGGPYNEQFF. Variable domain in full (rest from reference TRBV9 and TRBJ2-1): DSGVTQTPKHLITATGQRVTLRCSPRSGDLSVYWYQQSLDQGLQFLIQYYNGEERAKGNILERFSAQQFPDLHSELNLSSLELGDSALYFCASSVAPLAGGPYNEQFFGPGTRLTVL.

The rearrangement joins TRBV5-5 to TRBJ2-7; no clear D gene. The CDR3 loop spans 12 amino acids. Germline CDR1 SGHKS, CDR2 YYEKEE (reference sequence). V lost 6 bases and J lost 0, with 7 bases in between. The CDR3 region is CASKASSYEQYF. In DNA form, the CDR3 reads TGTGCCAGCAAGGCGAGCTCCTACGAGCAGTACTTC.

The gene calls are TRBV27 and TRBJ2-2; TRBD2 agrees at 7 bases. CDR1 is MNHEY and CDR2 is SMNVEV in the germline V gene (reference sequence). The CDR3 is made up of 17 amino acids. With V trimmed by 5 bases and J by 0 bases, 9 bases remained unmatched. CDR3 in DNA: TGTGCCAGCAGTGATGTCTCTAGCGGTCCGAACACCGGGGAGCTGTTTTTT. Translated, it gives CASSDVSSGPNTGELFF.

The rearrangement uses TRBV12-3 or TRBV12-4 and TRBJ2-1; 10 bases map to TRBD2. CDR3 length: 19 residues. The V gene end was trimmed by 7 bases and the J gene end by 3 bases; junction bases not matched to a gene: 18. As DNA, the CDR3 is TGTGCCAGCACCTTAGTTTGGCGGAGACTAGCGGGCAACTACAATGAGCAGTTCTTC. Residues: CASTLVWRRLAGNYNEQFF.

This chain connects TRBV12-5 to TRBJ2-1, with D maybe TRBD1 (6 bases). Germline values: CDR1 LGHNT, CDR2 FRNRAP. Trimming took 0 bases from V and 6 from J, leaving 9 bases between them. The CDR3 sequence is 14 residues long. CDR3 protein: CASGLVQGCNEQFF. Here the CDR3 DNA reads TGTGCTAGTGGTTTGGTACAGGGTTGCAATGAGCAGTTCTTC.

This clonotype was counted ten times or more. The chain joins TRBV2 to TRBJ1-2, with D hard to call. V lost 4 bases and J 1 base, leaving 19 bases between the germline ends. The length of the CDR3 is 17 residues. Germline assignment: CDR1 SNHLY and CDR2 FYNNEI. The CDR3 sequence: CASSAPTENSYNYGYTF. In DNA, the CDR3 is TGTGCCAGCAGTGCTCCCACGGAGAACAGCTATAACTATGGCTACACCTTC.

This sequence joins TRBV5-1 and TRBJ2-3; 9 nucleotides align to TRBD1. The CDR3 has 15 amino acids. Germline V gene lookup returns CDR1 SGHRS and CDR2 YFSETQ. V trimming: 1 base; J trimming: 5 bases; junction bases outside the gene matches: 5. The CDR3 protein is CASSLQGTGRDTQYF. Written as DNA, the CDR3 is TGCGCCAGCAGCTTGCAAGGGACAGGGAGAGATACGCAGTATTTT.

Worth noting for this clonotype: Possible read error: a much larger clone is one base away. The J gene is TRBJ1-2, the V gene TRBV24-1, with no clear D. This CDR3 contains 13 residues. CDR1 KGHDR and CDR2 SFDVKD come from the germline V gene. The CDR3 sequence: CATSARGNYDYTF. The CDR3 coding sequence is TGTGCCACCAGTGCGAGAGGAAACTATGACTACACCTTC.

The chain employs TRBV5-1 and TRBJ1-1, with D possibly being TRBD1 (5 bases). The V end lost 4 bases, the J end lost 0 bases, and 16 bases lay between the germline ends. CDR3 size: 16 residues. Germline values: CDR1 SGHRS, CDR2 YFSETQ. The CDR3 protein is CASSRTTGAVNTEAFF. The DNA for the CDR3 is TGCGCCAGCAGCCGAACCACTGGGGCAGTGAACACTGAAGCTTTCTTT.

The chain recombines TRBV30 with TRBJ1-1, with D perhaps TRBD1 (5 bases). V lost 0 bases and J lost 7, with 12 bases in between. The CDR3 has 13 residues. Germline lookup yields CDR1 GTSNPN and CDR2 SVGIG (reference sequence). The CDR3 reads CAWSVLWGNEAFF. The CDR3, as DNA: TGTGCCTGGAGTGTACTGTGGGGGAATGAAGCTTTCTTT.

This chain links TRBV9 with TRBJ2-7, with D tentatively TRBD2 (7 bases). The CDR3 has 16 residues. Germline V gene data show CDR1 as SGDLS and CDR2 as YYNGEE. V was trimmed by 4 bases and J by 2 bases, leaving 19 bases between them. The CDR3 coding sequence is TGTGCCAGCAGCCCCCGGGGGGCGGGGGACCCCTACGAGCAGTACTTC. It codes for CASSPRGAGDPYEQYF.

This clonotype turned up a few times. The rearrangement joins TRBV27 to TRBJ2-3; perhaps TRBD2 as D (6 bases). Trimming stripped 3 bases from V and 5 bases from J, with 15 bases between. The V gene's germline CDR1 is MNHEY and CDR2 SMNVEV (reference sequence). This CDR3 has 15 amino acids. CDR3 DNA sequence: TGTGCCAGCAGTTTTCGGGCATACGGGGGAGATACGCAGTATTTT. This sequence encodes CASSFRAYGGDTQYF.

This clonotype has a handful of counts. V and J are TRBV10-3 and TRBJ2-7; no clear D. Trimming left V 0 bases short and J 3 bases short, with 12 bases between. Germline-derived CDR1 and CDR2 are ENHRY and SYGVKD. The CDR3 runs 15 residues. CDR3 amino acids: CAISESKAGIYEQYF. CDR3 sequence (DNA): TGTGCCATCAGTGAGTCTAAGGCCGGAATCTACGAGCAGTACTTC.

In this sample, this clonotype turned up a few times. The chain is built from TRBV6-1 and TRBJ1-5, with 7 bases fitting TRBD1. The CDR3 loop spans 16 amino acids. V lost 1 base, J lost 2 bases, and 5 bases stayed unmatched. Germline V gives CDR1 MNHNS, CDR2 SASEGT. The CDR3 nucleotides are TGTGCCAGCAGTGAAGTGGGGACAGTGCGCAATCAGCCCCAGCATTTT. Translating it yields CASSEVGTVRNQPQHF.

This clonotype was counted many times. As DNA, the CDR3 is TGTGCCAGCACGCCAGGTAGCGGGACTCGGACCCAGTACTTC. This encodes CASTPGSGTRTQYF. The V and J genes are TRBV11-2 and TRBJ2-5; 8 bases fit TRBD2. This CDR3 is 14 amino acids long. Germline V gives CDR1 SGHAT, CDR2 FQNNGV. The V segment lost 7 bases and the J segment 7 bases; nucleotides outside the gene matches: 11.

This clonotype showed up just a few times. The chain joins TRBV6-1 to TRBJ2-2; 8 positions agree with TRBD1. Germline V gene lookup returns CDR1 MNHNS and CDR2 SASEGT. There are 16 residues in the CDR3. The V segment lost 5 bases and the J segment 7 bases; nucleotides outside the gene matches: 12. The chain's CDR3 is CASSPRTGIEGGELFF. The CDR3 region has the DNA TGTGCCAGCAGTCCCCGGACAGGGATCGAAGGCGGGGAGCTGTTTTTT.

J is TRBJ2-1 and V is TRBV7-9, with 8 bases matching TRBD2. Germline loops: CDR1 SEHNR, CDR2 FQNEAQ (reference sequence). After removal of 5 bases from V and 7 bases from J, the junction contained 4 bases not matched to a gene. This CDR3 spans 13 amino acids. The CDR3 coding sequence is TGTGCCAGCAGCGCAGCGGGAGTTAATGAGCAGTTCTTC. It translates to CASSAAGVNEQFF.